These T cell receptor beta chains were read from a single sample in a study of molecular identifiers for immune sequencing clone quantification. TCRdb re-derived calls from the PCR reads in MiXCR, one entry per CDR3 protein. The data contain around 470,000 distinct CDR3 sequences, around 25% of them singletons. The sequenced sample was naive CD8+ T cells from blood, with Jurkat cell RNA spiked in. These receptors were collected from a human donor in good health. Some libraries in this study had Jurkat cell RNA spiked in. CDR3s include the opening cysteine and the closing phenylalanine or tryptophan. D genes are given only for firm matches. Clone sizes are given selectively: once, few, many, or a class where the clone is expanded.

size,length,D,J,V,CDR3,DNA
many,16,TRBD2,TRBJ2-3,TRBV13,CASSFSSGRSPDTQYF,TGTGCCAGCAGCTTTAGTAGCGGGAGGTCCCCAGATACGCAGTATTTT
few,14,-,TRBJ2-7,TRBV5-6,CASSLAKGGDEQYF,TGTGCCAGCAGCTTGGCCAAGGGAGGAGACGAGCAGTACTTC
-,13,-,TRBJ2-5,TRBV12-3/TRBV12-4,CASSPHTQETQYF,TGTGCCAGCAGCCCGCATACCCAAGAGACCCAGTACTTC
-,18,TRBD2,TRBJ2-3,TRBV6-2/TRBV6-3,CASSYLWTSGGLPDTQYF,TGTGCCAGCAGTTACCTGTGGACTAGCGGGGGTCTCCCAGATACGCAGTATTTT
-,16,TRBD1,TRBJ1-1,TRBV9,CASSPGQGARGTAAFF,TGTGCCAGCAGCCCAGGACAGGGGGCGCGAGGCACTGCAGCTTTCTTT
few,15,-,TRBJ2-1,TRBV19,CASSRLGGDVNEQFF,TGTGCCAGTAGCCGGTTAGGCGGGGATGTCAATGAGCAGTTCTTC
few,16,TRBD2,TRBJ2-2,TRBV20-1,CSASGLGTSGTGELFF,TGCAGTGCTAGTGGGCTCGGGACTAGCGGGACCGGGGAGCTGTTTTTT
many,14,TRBD1,TRBJ1-2,TRBV7-9,CASSRTGPNYGYTF,TGTGCCAGCAGCCGGACAGGGCCCAACTATGGCTACACCTTC
many,13,-,TRBJ2-3,TRBV7-9,CASSRANTDTQYF,TGTGCCAGCAGCCGGGCCAACACAGATACGCAGTATTTT
few,16,-,TRBJ2-2,TRBV6-5,CASSYSAPDNTGELFF,TGTGCCAGCAGTTACTCGGCCCCGGACAACACCGGGGAGCTGTTTTTT
few,12,-,TRBJ2-7,TRBV30,CAWSDSSYEQYF,TGTGCCTGGAGTGATAGCTCCTACGAGCAGTACTTC
many,13,-,TRBJ2-1,TRBV7-3,CASSLGLRDEQFF,TGTGCCAGCAGCTTAGGTCTTAGGGATGAGCAGTTCTTC
-,14,-,TRBJ2-7,TRBV27,CASSKIGISYERYF,TGTGCCAGCAGTAAGATTGGGATCTCCTACGAGCGGTACTTC
-,16,-,TRBJ1-6,TRBV28,CASSLGWGGSNSPLHF,TGTGCCAGCAGTTTAGGTTGGGGAGGGAGCAATTCACCCCTCCACTTT
many,14,-,TRBJ1-1,TRBV6-2/TRBV6-3,CASKGMTDYTEAFF,TGTGCCAGCAAGGGTATGACAGATTACACTGAAGCTTTCTTT
few,12,-,TRBJ2-1,TRBV6-6,CASSFIRNEQFF,TGTGCCAGCAGTTTTATTAGAAATGAGCAGTTCTTC
-,13,-,TRBJ2-1,TRBV29-1,CSGKGLQYNEQFF,TGCAGCGGCAAGGGATTACAATACAATGAGCAGTTCTTC
few,14,-,TRBJ1-5,TRBV19,CASSWGSGNQPQHF,TGTGCCAGTAGTTGGGGTTCGGGCAATCAGCCCCAGCATTTT
few,15,TRBD2,TRBJ2-7,TRBV20-1,CSAREYSGGAYEQYF,TGCAGTGCTAGAGAATACTCGGGAGGAGCCTACGAGCAGTACTTC
-,14,-,TRBJ2-7,TRBV5-6,CASSPGKGFYEQYF,TGTGCCAGCAGCCCTGGCAAGGGCTTTTACGAGCAGTACTTC
few,16,-,TRBJ2-1,TRBV5-1,CASSLEGPLTVNEQFF,TGCGCCAGCAGCTTGGAGGGGCCCCTTACCGTAAATGAGCAGTTCTTC
many,13,-,TRBJ2-2,TRBV29-1,CSVDAGATGELFF,TGCAGCGTTGATGCAGGGGCGACCGGGGAGCTGTTTTTT
few,19,-,TRBJ1-6,TRBV20-1,CSARPLGIGQELISSPLHF,TGCAGTGCTAGACCTCTTGGGATTGGACAAGAATTAATTTCGTCACCCCTCCACTTT
many,11,-,TRBJ2-7,TRBV12-3/TRBV12-4,CASSSNYEQYF,TGTGCCAGCAGTTCCAACTACGAGCAGTACTTC
many,15,-,TRBJ1-4,TRBV2,CASNPWEATNEKLFF,TGTGCCAGCAACCCCTGGGAGGCAACTAATGAAAAACTGTTTTTT
-,16,TRBD1,TRBJ2-7,TRBV25-1,CASSPLRGQEHYEQYF,TGTGCCAGCAGTCCATTACGGGGACAGGAACACTACGAGCAGTACTTC
-,19,TRBD2,TRBJ2-3,TRBV4-3,CASSQDHSLAGGPADTQYF,TGCGCCAGCAGCCAAGATCACAGTCTAGCGGGGGGGCCAGCAGATACGCAGTATTTT
-,16,TRBD1,TRBJ2-7,TRBV6-1,CASRRQGDPSPLEQYF,TGTGCCAGCAGAAGACAGGGGGACCCCTCCCCTTTAGAACAGTACTTC
-,13,-,TRBJ2-1,TRBV11-3,CASSVTEYNEQFF,TGTGCCAGCAGCGTGACAGAATACAATGAGCAGTTCTTC
few,15,-,TRBJ2-7,TRBV7-9,CASSQSGHLSYEQYF,TGTGCCAGCAGCCAATCGGGACACCTCTCCTACGAGCAGTACTTC
many,16,-,TRBJ2-2,TRBV7-6,CASSPDPGHNTGELFF,TGTGCCAGCAGTCCCGACCCGGGACACAACACCGGGGAGCTGTTTTTT
few,14,TRBD1,TRBJ1-2,TRBV30,CAWSATGENDGYTF,TGTGCCTGGAGTGCGACAGGGGAGAACGATGGCTACACCTTC
few,15,-,TRBJ1-1,TRBV27,CASSPRQEANTEAFF,TGTGCCAGCAGTCCTCGACAGGAAGCGAACACTGAAGCTTTCTTT
-,15,-,TRBJ2-7,TRBV12-5,CASGTDRRGVYEQYF,TGTGCTAGTGGAACCGACAGGCGTGGGGTGTACGAGCAGTACTTC
few,14,TRBD1,TRBJ1-3,TRBV2,CARETGTGGNTIYF,TGTGCCAGAGAGACCGGGACAGGGGGAAACACCATATATTTT
many,15,-,TRBJ1-1,TRBV12-3/TRBV12-4,CASSTTRGGGTEAFF,TGTGCCAGCAGTACTACCAGGGGCGGTGGCACTGAAGCTTTCTTT
many,15,-,TRBJ1-5,TRBV7-9,CASSSSYEGNQPQHF,TGTGCCAGCAGCTCCTCATATGAAGGGAATCAGCCCCAGCATTTT
few,13,-,TRBJ1-5,TRBV7-4,CASSLTGGGPRHF,TGTGCCAGCAGCCTCACAGGCGGGGGGCCCCGGCATTTT
-,15,TRBD2,TRBJ2-7,TRBV20-1,CSALLREGITYEQYF,TGCAGTGCTCTTCTACGGGAGGGTATAACCTACGAGCAGTACTTC
few,14,TRBD1,TRBJ1-1,TRBV6-5,CASSQQGAGTEAFF,TGTGCCAGCAGCCAACAGGGGGCCGGAACTGAAGCTTTCTTT
-,14,-,TRBJ1-4,TRBV12-3/TRBV12-4,CASRAWGEGEKLFF,TGTGCCAGCAGAGCCTGGGGGGAGGGTGAAAAACTGTTTTTT
-,17,-,TRBJ1-1,TRBV5-6,CATSPQPGPRPYTEAFF,TGTGCCACCTCCCCCCAGCCGGGACCGAGACCTTACACTGAAGCTTTCTTT
many,14,-,TRBJ1-5,TRBV29-1,CSVLTGNSNQPQHF,TGCAGCGTCCTGACAGGTAATAGCAATCAGCCCCAGCATTTT
-,15,TRBD1,TRBJ2-7,TRBV10-1,CASNPGQGLTYEQNF,TGCGCCAGCAACCCCGGACAGGGGCTCACCTACGAGCAGAACTTC
-,16,TRBD2,TRBJ2-1,TRBV24-1,CATSYGLAGGGNEQFF,TGTGCCACCAGTTACGGACTAGCGGGAGGCGGGAATGAGCAGTTCTTC
-,13,-,TRBJ2-1,TRBV20-1,CSARDILGDEQSF,TGCAGTGCTAGAGACATACTGGGGGATGAGCAGTCCTTC
many,14,-,TRBJ1-2,TRBV13,CASSLVGSNYGYTF,TGTGCCAGCAGCTTAGTTGGGAGTAACTATGGCTACACCTTC
few,17,-,TRBJ1-5,TRBV6-1,CASSEAPQKFGNQPQHF,TGTGCCAGCAGTGAAGCACCACAGAAATTCGGCAATCAGCCCCAGCATTTT
-,14,-,TRBJ2-5,TRBV3-1,CASSQEPVRETQYF,TGTGCCAGCAGCCAAGAACCGGTCCGGGAGACCCAGTACTTC
-,16,TRBD1,TRBJ2-2,TRBV7-9,CASSPRQGANTGELFF,TGTGCCAGCAGCCCGAGACAGGGCGCGAACACCGGGGAGCTGTTTTTT
many,15,-,TRBJ2-7,TRBV6-5,CASSYGAGGTYEQYF,TGTGCCAGCAGTTACGGGGCAGGGGGGACCTACGAGCAGTACTTC
few,14,-,TRBJ2-1,TRBV7-9,CASSPPKGGIEQFF,TGTGCCAGCAGCCCGCCCAAGGGGGGTATTGAGCAGTTCTTC
many,16,-,TRBJ2-4,TRBV20-1,CSASKTGDYLQNIQYF,TGCAGTGCCTCTAAGACAGGGGACTACCTTCAAAACATTCAGTACTTC
many,16,-,TRBJ2-1,TRBV29-1,CSVDLEARPLGDEQFF,TGCAGCGTAGACCTAGAGGCGCGTCCCCTGGGCGATGAGCAGTTCTTC
-,15,TRBD1,TRBJ2-5,TRBV11-2,CASSPSGQAQETQYF,TGTGCCAGCAGCCCCTCTGGACAGGCCCAAGAGACCCAGTACTTC
many,13,-,TRBJ2-3,TRBV10-3,CAINKEGADTQYF,TGTGCCATCAATAAGGAGGGGGCAGATACGCAGTATTTT
-,15,-,TRBJ1-4,TRBV27,CASSLDMGRNEKLFF,TGTGCCAGCAGTCTGGACATGGGTCGAAATGAAAAACTGTTTTTT
-,15,-,TRBJ2-1,TRBV12-3/TRBV12-4,CASSEGPYPGYEQFF,TGTGCCAGCAGCGAAGGGCCCTACCCGGGCTATGAGCAGTTCTTC
many,14,-,TRBJ2-7,TRBV13,CASSSRTANYEQYF,TGTGCCAGCAGCTCGAGGACTGCCAACTACGAGCAGTACTTC